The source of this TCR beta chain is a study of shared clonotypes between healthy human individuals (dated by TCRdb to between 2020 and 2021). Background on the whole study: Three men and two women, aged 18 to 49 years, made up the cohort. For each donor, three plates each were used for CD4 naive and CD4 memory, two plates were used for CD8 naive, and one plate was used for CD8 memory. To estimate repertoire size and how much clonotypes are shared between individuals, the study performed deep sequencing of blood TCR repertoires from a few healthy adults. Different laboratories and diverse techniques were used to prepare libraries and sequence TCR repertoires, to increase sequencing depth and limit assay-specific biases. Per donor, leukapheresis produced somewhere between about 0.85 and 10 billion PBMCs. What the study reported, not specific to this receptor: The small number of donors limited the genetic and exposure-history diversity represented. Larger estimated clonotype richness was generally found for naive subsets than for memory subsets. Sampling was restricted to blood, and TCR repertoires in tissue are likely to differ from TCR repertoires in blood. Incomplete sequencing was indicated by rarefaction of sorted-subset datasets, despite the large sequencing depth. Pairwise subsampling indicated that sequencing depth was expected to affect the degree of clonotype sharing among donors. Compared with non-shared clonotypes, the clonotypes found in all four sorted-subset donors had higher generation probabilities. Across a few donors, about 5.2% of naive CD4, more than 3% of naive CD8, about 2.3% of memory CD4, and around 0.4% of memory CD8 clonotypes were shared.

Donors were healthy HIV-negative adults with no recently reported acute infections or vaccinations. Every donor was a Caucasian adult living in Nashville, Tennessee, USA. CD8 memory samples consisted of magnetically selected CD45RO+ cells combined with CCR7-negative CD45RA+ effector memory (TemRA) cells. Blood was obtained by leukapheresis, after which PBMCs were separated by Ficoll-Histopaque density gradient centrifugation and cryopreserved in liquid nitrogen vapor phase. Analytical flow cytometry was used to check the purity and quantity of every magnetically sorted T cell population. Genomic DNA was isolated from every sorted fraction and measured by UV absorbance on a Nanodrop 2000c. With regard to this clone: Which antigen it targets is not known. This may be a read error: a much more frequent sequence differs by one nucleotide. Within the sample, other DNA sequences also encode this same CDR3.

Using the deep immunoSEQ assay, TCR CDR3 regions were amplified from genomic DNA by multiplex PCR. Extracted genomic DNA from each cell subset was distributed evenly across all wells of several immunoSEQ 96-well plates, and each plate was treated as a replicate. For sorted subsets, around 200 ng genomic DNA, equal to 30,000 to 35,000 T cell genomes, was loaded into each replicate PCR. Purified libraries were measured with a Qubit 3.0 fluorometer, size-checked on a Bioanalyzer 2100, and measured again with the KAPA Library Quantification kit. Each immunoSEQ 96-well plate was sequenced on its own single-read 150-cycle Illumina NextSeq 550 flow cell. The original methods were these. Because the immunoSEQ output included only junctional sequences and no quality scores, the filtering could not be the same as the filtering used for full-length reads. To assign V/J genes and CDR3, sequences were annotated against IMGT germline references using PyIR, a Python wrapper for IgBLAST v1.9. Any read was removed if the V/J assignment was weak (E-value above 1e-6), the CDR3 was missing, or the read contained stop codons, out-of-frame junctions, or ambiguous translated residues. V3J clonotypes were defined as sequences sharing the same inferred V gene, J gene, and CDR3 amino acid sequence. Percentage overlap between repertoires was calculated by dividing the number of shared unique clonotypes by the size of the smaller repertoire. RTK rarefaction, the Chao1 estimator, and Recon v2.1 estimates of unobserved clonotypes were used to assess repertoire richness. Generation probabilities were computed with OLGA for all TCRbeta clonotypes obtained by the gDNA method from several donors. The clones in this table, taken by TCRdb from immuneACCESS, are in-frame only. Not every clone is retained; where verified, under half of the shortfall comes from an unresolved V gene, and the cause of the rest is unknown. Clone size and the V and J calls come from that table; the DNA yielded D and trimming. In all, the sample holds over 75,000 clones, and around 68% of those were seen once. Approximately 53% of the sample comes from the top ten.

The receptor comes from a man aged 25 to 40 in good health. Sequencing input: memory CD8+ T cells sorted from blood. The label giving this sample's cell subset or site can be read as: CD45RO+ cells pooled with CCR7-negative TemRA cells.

The DNA reads as follows: TGTGCTAGCAGCCCCCGAGGGGGCCCAGATACGCAGTATTTT. Its amino acids are CASSPRGGPDTQYF. Recombination linked TRBV11-2 to TRBJ2-3, with TRBD1 identical over 7 junction bases. For CDR1 and CDR2, the germline V gene lists SGHAT and FQNNGV. Including cysteine and phenylalanine, the CDR3 has 14 amino acids. Just the 42-base CDR3 DNA is kept, in frame starting at base 1.